Listed below are T cell receptor beta chains from one sample, sequenced in a study of T cells in localized non-small cell lung cancer. Generated by immunoSEQ multiplex PCR, the TCRdb table keeps only in-frame clones and is missing some. This sample has tens of thousands of clones, with over 75% found just once. Specimen: peripheral blood, collected before any cancer treatment. These TCRs come from a female donor over 55 with stage I lung adenocarcinoma. CDR3s include the opening cysteine and the closing phenylalanine or tryptophan. The order of the fields is D gene, clone size, V gene, J gene, CDR3 protein, CDR3 DNA. The D gene is left open where the match is weak. Some rows have no size entry. The others give once, few or many, or a class for an expanded clone.

-	-	TRBV5-1	TRBJ1-5	CASRQSNNQPQHF	TGCGCCAGTCGACAGTCCAACAATCAGCCCCAGCATTTT
-	once	TRBV5-1	TRBJ2-5	CASSSLTGQETQYF	TGCGCCAGCAGCTCTTTGACAGGCCAAGAGACCCAGTACTTC
-	-	TRBV21-1	TRBJ2-3	CRGLAEITDTQYF	TGCCGCGGGTTGGCCGAGATCACAGATACGCAGTATTTT
TRBD1	-	TRBV5-4	TRBJ2-7	CASSSPGQGSHEQYF	TGTGCCAGCAGCTCTCCGGGACAGGGGTCCCACGAGCAGTACTTC
TRBD1	-	TRBV7-8	TRBJ1-1	CASSSTGIARNTEAFF	TGTGCCAGCAGCTCGACAGGGATTGCCAGGAACACTGAAGCTTTCTTT
-	-	TRBV29-1	TRBJ2-5	CSASGRGSGQETQYF	TGCAGCGCGAGCGGTCGCGGTTCGGGGCAAGAGACCCAGTACTTC
TRBD1	-	TRBV5-6	TRBJ1-5	CASSLQGAYQPQHF	TGTGCCAGCAGCTTGCAGGGGGCCTATCAGCCCCAGCATTTT
TRBD1	-	TRBV4-2	TRBJ1-1	CASRSTGSGDTEAFF	TGTGCCAGCAGGTCGACAGGGAGTGGGGACACTGAAGCTTTCTTT
-	-	TRBV28	TRBJ1-3	CASRVTGTPSGNTIYF	TGTGCCAGCAGAGTTACCGGGACACCGTCTGGAAACACCATATATTTT
-	-	TRBV6-5	TRBJ1-2	CASRNTWSYTF	TGTGCCAGCAGAAATACCTGGAGCTACACCTTC
-	-	TRBV11-2	TRBJ1-2	CASSSQPLFDYTF	TGTGCCAGCAGCTCCCAGCCTCTGTTCGACTACACCTTC
TRBD2	once	TRBV11-1	TRBJ2-1	CASSPTSGITEQFF	TGTGCCAGCAGCCCGACTAGCGGGATTACTGAGCAGTTCTTC
TRBD2	-	TRBV7-6	TRBJ2-3	CASSISGDPSTDTQYF	TGTGCCAGCAGCATTAGCGGGGATCCTAGCACAGATACGCAGTATTTT
-	few	TRBV2	TRBJ1-5	CASSDGGYNQPQHF	TGTGCCAGCAGTGATGGGGGGTACAATCAGCCCCAGCATTTT
-	-	TRBV27	TRBJ1-2	CASSLATGFGGYTF	TGTGCCAGCAGTTTAGCAACAGGGTTCGGCGGCTACACCTTC
-	many	TRBV7-2	TRBJ1-2	CASSLVPGFADYGYTF	TGTGCCAGCAGCTTAGTGCCGGGGTTCGCGGACTATGGCTACACCTTC
TRBD1	-	TRBV6-6	TRBJ1-1	CASRWDRIRTEAFF	TGTGCCAGCAGGTGGGACAGGATCAGAACTGAAGCTTTCTTT
TRBD1	-	TRBV6-5	TRBJ1-4	CASKNSGTANEKLFF	TGTGCCAGCAAAAACAGCGGGACAGCTAATGAAAAACTGTTTTTT
TRBD2	-	TRBV29-1	TRBJ2-1	CSVGSAGGSYNEQFF	TGCAGCGTTGGGTCGGCGGGAGGCTCCTACAATGAGCAGTTCTTC
-	-	TRBV6-6	TRBJ1-4	CASRSHVGGSEKLFF	TGTGCCAGCAGGTCCCACGTGGGCGGGAGTGAAAAACTGTTTTTT
TRBD2	-	TRBV5-4	TRBJ2-7	CASSKLAGAGEQYF	TGTGCCAGCAGCAAACTAGCGGGGGCAGGAGAGCAGTACTTC
-	-	TRBV5-1	TRBJ1-2	CASSHRDYWNSNYGYTF	TGCGCCAGCAGCCACCGGGACTATTGGAATTCAAACTATGGCTACACCTTC
-	-	TRBV6-5	TRBJ1-3	CASSYDIVLSGNTIYF	TGTGCCAGCAGTTACGATATAGTCCTCTCGGGAAACACCATATATTTT
-	-	TRBV12-5	TRBJ1-4	CASGGGWINEKLFF	TGTGCTAGTGGGGGGGGTTGGATAAATGAAAAACTGTTTTTT
TRBD1	-	TRBV5-1	TRBJ1-2	CASRASTGGGYTF	TGCGCCAGCAGGGCCTCGACAGGGGGCGGCTACACCTTC
-	-	TRBV29-1	TRBJ1-3	CSGTASSGNTIYF	TGCAGCGGGACGGCCAGCTCTGGAAACACCATATATTTT
TRBD1	-	TRBV25-1	TRBJ1-2	CASSEYRTGGNYGYTF	TGTGCCAGCAGTGAATATCGGACAGGGGGCAACTATGGCTACACCTTC
-	few	TRBV5-8	TRBJ2-7	CASSLGQKRNEQYF	TGTGCCAGCAGCTTGGGCCAGAAGCGGAACGAGCAGTACTTC
-	-	TRBV7-3	TRBJ2-3	CASSDIGGSTDTQYF	TGTGCCAGCAGCGACATAGGAGGCAGCACAGATACGCAGTATTTT
-	once	TRBV4-2	TRBJ2-7	CASSRHGTFSYEQYF	TGTGCCAGCAGCCGCCACGGAACGTTCTCCTACGAGCAGTACTTC
TRBD2	-	TRBV9	TRBJ2-2	CASSVGTSVAGELFF	TGTGCCAGCAGCGTCGGGACTAGCGTCGCCGGGGAGCTGTTTTTT
-	few	TRBV2	TRBJ2-7	CASIRQASYEQYF	TGTGCCAGCATTAGACAGGCCTCCTACGAGCAGTACTTC
TRBD1	-	TRBV5-1	TRBJ1-3	CASSVTGAPGNTIYF	TGCGCCAGCAGCGTAACAGGGGCACCCGGAAACACCATATATTTT
-	few	TRBV19	TRBJ1-5	CASSIGGWDQPQHF	TGTGCCAGTAGTATCGGGGGATGGGATCAGCCCCAGCATTTT
TRBD2	-	TRBV5-1	TRBJ2-5	CASSSWGGVQETQYF	TGCGCCAGCAGCTCTTGGGGGGGGGTCCAAGAGACCCAGTACTTC
-	-	TRBV27	TRBJ1-4	CASSRGREALEKLFF	TGTGCCAGCAGTCGAGGGCGGGAAGCCCTAGAAAAACTGTTTTTT
-	-	TRBV15	TRBJ2-7	CATSRNRDYEQYF	TGTGCCACCAGCAGAAATAGGGATTACGAGCAGTACTTC
-	-	TRBV7-9	TRBJ1-2	CASTPGANYGYTF	TGTGCCAGCACCCCAGGTGCTAACTATGGCTACACCTTC
TRBD1	-	TRBV6-5	TRBJ2-7	CASSPQGGLYEQYF	TGTGCCAGCAGCCCCCAAGGGGGCCTCTACGAGCAGTACTTC
-	many	TRBV5-3	TRBJ1-1	CASSFRSWGPEAFF	TGTGCCAGCAGCTTCCGAAGTTGGGGCCCTGAAGCTTTCTTT
-	-	TRBV28	TRBJ2-5	CASSLGPPGRLQETQYF	TGTGCCAGCAGTTTGGGACCCCCGGGCCGGTTACAAGAGACCCAGTACTTC
-	-	TRBV4-3	TRBJ2-1	CASSQEGGDFSYNEQFF	TGCGCCAGCAGCCAAGAGGGGGGAGACTTCTCCTACAATGAGCAGTTCTTC
-	-	TRBV7-2	TRBJ2-7	CASSLYQGLYEQYF	TGTGCCAGCAGCTTATATCAGGGGCTTTACGAGCAGTACTTC
TRBD1	few	TRBV19	TRBJ2-1	CASSTRDSRSYNEQFF	TGTGCCAGTAGTACCCGGGACAGCCGCTCCTACAATGAGCAGTTCTTC
-	-	TRBV7-2	TRBJ2-7	CASSLTAGPVEQYF	TGTGCCAGCAGCTTAACGGCAGGGCCCGTAGAGCAGTACTTC
-	-	TRBV25-1	TRBJ2-1	CASSDSGKHRNNEQFF	TGTGCCAGCAGTGACTCGGGGAAACACAGGAACAATGAGCAGTTCTTC
TRBD2	-	TRBV2	TRBJ2-3	CASSEADRGGTDTQYF	TGTGCCAGCAGTGAAGCCGACCGGGGGGGCACAGATACGCAGTATTTT
TRBD1	-	TRBV2	TRBJ1-5	CASSENLESPGGSQPQHF	TGTGCCAGCAGTGAGAATTTAGAATCCCCAGGGGGCTCTCAGCCCCAGCATTTT
-	-	TRBV11-1	TRBJ2-7	CASTRFDSPGEQYF	TGTGCCAGCACCCGATTTGACTCTCCAGGGGAGCAGTACTTC
TRBD2	once	TRBV19	TRBJ2-1	CASSVDSGAIYNEQFF	TGTGCCAGTAGTGTTGATAGCGGGGCGATCTACAATGAGCAGTTCTTC
TRBD1	-	TRBV27	TRBJ2-7	CASSKTGGAWEQYF	TGTGCCAGCAGTAAGACAGGGGGAGCGTGGGAGCAGTACTTC
TRBD1	-	TRBV2	TRBJ2-3	CASSDGTTGRYADTQYF	TGTGCCAGCAGCGATGGAACGACAGGGCGGTATGCAGATACGCAGTATTTT